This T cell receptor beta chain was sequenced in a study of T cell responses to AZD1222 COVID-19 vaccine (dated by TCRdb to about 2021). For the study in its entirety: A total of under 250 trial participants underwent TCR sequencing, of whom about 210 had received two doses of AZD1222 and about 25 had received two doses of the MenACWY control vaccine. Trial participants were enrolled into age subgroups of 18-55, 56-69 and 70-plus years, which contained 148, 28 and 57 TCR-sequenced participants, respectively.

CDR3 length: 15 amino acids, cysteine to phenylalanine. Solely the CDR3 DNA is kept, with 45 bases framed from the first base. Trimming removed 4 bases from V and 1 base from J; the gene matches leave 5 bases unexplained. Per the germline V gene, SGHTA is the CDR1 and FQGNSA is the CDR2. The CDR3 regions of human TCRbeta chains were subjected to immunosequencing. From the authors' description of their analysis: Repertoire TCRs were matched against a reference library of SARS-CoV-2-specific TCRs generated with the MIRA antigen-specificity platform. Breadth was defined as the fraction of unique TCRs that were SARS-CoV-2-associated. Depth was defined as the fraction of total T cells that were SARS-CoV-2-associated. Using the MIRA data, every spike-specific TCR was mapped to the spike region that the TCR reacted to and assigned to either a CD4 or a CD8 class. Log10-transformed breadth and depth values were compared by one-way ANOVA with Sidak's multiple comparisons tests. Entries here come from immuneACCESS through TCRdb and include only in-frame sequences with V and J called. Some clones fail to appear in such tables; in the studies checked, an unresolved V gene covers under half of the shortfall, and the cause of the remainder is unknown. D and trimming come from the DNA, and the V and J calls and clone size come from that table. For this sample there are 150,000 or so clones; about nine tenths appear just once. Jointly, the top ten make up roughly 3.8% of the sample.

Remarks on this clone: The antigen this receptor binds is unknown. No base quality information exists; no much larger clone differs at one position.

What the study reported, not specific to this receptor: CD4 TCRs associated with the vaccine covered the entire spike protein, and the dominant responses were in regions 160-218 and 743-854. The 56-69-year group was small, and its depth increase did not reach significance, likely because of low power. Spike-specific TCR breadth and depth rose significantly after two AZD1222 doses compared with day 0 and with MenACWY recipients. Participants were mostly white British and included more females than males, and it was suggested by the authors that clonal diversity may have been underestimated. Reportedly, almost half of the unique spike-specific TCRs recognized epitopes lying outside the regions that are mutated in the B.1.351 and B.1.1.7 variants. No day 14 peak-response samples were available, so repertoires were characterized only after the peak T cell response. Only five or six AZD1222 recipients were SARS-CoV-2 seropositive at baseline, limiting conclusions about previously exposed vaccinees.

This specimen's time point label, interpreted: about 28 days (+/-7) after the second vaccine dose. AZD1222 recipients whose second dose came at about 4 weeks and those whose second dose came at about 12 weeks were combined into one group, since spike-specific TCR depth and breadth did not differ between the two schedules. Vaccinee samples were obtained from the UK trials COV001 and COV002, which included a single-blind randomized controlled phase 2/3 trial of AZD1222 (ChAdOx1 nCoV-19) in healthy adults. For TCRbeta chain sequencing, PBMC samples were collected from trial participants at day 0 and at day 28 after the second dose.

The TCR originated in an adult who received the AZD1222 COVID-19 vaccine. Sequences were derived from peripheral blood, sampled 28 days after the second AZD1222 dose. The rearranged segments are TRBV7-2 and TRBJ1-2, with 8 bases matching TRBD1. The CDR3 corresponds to CASSSGQGHNYGYTF. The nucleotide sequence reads TGTGCCAGCAGCTCCGGACAGGGCCATAACTATGGCTACACCTTC.